These 3 T cell receptor beta chains originate from one sample sequenced in a study of persistence of HIV-infected CD4 T cells. No cognate antigen is known for these TCRs. The stimulus was lysate of CMV-infected fibroblasts, 9 to 10 ug/mL. Sorting selected CD4+ T cells upregulating both CD40 ligand and CD69. The immunoSEQ assay was version 4, run in survey mode. Sequencing was performed with immunoSEQ multiplex PCR; in TCRdb, only in-frame clones are kept and a portion is missing. The data show 15,000 to 20,000 clones, around 82% seen once. Material: CD4+ T cells sorted from PBMCs after approximately 20-hour stimulation, obtained from a patient who received antiretroviral therapy. The origin of the receptors is an adult man with HIV who was CMV-seropositive.

This sequence joins TRBV19 and TRBJ2-1; the match to TRBD2 covers 7 bases. From germline, CDR1 is LNHDA and CDR2 SQIVND (reference sequence). Trimming took 10 bases from V and 0 from J; bases not matched to a gene: 6. There are 14 residues in the CDR3. This chain's CDR3 is CATGGPISYNEQFF. In nucleotides, the CDR3 is TGTGCCACGGGGGGACCAATCTCCTACAATGAGCAGTTCTTC.

The rearrangement links TRBV5-1 to TRBJ1-1; 8 bases are shared with TRBD1. CDR1 and CDR2 from the germline V gene are SGHRS and YFSETQ. Trimming at V came to 4 bases and at J to 1 base, leaving 3 bases not matched to a gene. The CDR3 loop spans 14 amino acids. The CDR3 region has the DNA TGCGCCAGCAGCGGGGGACAGGCGAACACTGAAGCTTTCTTT. This codes for CASSGGQANTEAFF.

The chain carries TRBV19 and TRBJ2-3; 8 nucleotides match TRBD1. The ends lost 3 bases at V and 5 bases at J; junction bases unmatched: 4. Germline lookup yields CDR1 LNHDA and CDR2 SQIVND (reference sequence). The CDR3 extends over 14 amino acids. CDR3 sequence reads: CASSIGDRGDTQYF. Here the CDR3 DNA reads TGTGCCAGTAGTATTGGCGACAGGGGAGATACGCAGTATTTT.